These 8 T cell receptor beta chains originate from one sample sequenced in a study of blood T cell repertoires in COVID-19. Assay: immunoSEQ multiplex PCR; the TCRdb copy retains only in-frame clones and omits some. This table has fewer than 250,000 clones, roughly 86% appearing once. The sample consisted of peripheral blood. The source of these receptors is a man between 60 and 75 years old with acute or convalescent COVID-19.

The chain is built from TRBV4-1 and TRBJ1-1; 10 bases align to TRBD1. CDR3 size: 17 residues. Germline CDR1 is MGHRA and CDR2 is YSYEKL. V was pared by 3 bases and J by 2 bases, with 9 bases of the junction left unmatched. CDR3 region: CASSHYFDRGLNTEAFF. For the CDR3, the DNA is TGCGCCAGCAGCCACTATTTCGACAGGGGGCTAAACACTGAAGCTTTCTTT.

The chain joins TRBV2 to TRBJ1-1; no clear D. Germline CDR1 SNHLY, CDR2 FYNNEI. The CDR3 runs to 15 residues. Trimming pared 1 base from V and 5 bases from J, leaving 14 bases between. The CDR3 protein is CASSEGRGRRTEAFF. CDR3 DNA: TGTGCCAGCAGTGAAGGTCGGGGAAGGAGGACTGAAGCTTTCTTT.

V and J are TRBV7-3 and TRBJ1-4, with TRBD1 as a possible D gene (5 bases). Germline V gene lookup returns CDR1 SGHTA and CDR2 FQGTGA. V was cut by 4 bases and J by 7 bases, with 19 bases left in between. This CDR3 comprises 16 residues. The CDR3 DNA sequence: TGTGCCAGCAGCTGGGCCCCGTCCGGGAGGGGTGAAAAACTGTTTTTT. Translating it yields CASSWAPSGRGEKLFF.

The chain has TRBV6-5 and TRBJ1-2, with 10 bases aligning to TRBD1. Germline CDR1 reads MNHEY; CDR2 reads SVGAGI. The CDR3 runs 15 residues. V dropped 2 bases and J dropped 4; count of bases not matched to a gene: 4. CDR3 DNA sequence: TGTGCCAGCAGTTACGACAGGGGGCTTCTCTATGGCTACACCTTC. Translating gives CASSYDRGLLYGYTF.

CDR3 loop: CASSLGGGLPNYGYTF. The DNA for the CDR3 is TGTGCCAGCAGCTTAGGGGGGGGGCTCCCTAACTATGGCTACACCTTC. This sequence joins TRBV7-9 and TRBJ1-2, with D possibly TRBD1 on 6 matching bases. Per germline, CDR1 SEHNR and CDR2 FQNEAQ (reference sequence). The ends were cut back, 1 base at V and 0 bases at J, with 12 bases in the middle. This CDR3 is 16 amino acids long. Supplemented by reference TRBV7-9 and TRBJ1-2, the full variable domain reads DTGVSQNPRHKITKRGQNVTFRCDPISEHNRLYWYRQTLGQGPEFLTYFQNEAQLEKSRLLSDRFSAERPKGSFSTLEIQRTEQGDSAMYLCASSLGGGLPNYGYTFGSGTRLTVV.

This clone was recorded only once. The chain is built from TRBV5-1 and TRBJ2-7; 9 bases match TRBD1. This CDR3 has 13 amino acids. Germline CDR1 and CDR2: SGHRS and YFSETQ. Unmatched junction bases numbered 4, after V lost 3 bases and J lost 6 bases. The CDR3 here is CASSWGQGLEQYF. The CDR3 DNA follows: TGCGCCAGCAGCTGGGGACAGGGCCTCGAGCAGTACTTC.

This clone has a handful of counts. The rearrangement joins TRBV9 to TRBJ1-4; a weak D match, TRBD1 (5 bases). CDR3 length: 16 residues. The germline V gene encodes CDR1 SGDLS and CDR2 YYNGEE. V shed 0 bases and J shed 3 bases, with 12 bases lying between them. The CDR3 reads CASSVGTQGSNEKLFF. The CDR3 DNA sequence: TGTGCCAGCAGCGTAGGGACGCAGGGTTCTAATGAAAAACTGTTTTTT. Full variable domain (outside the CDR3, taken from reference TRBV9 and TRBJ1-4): DSGVTQTPKHLITATGQRVTLRCSPRSGDLSVYWYQQSLDQGLQFLIQYYNGEERAKGNILERFSAQQFPDLHSELNLSSLELGDSALYFCASSVGTQGSNEKLFFGSGTQLSVL.

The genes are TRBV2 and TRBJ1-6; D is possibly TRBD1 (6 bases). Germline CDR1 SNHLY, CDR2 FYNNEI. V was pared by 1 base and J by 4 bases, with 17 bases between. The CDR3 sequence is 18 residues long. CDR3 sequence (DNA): TGTGCCAGCAGTGAAGTCTTAAGGGGGTCGATTTATAATTCACCCCTCCACTTT. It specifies CASSEVLRGSIYNSPLHF.